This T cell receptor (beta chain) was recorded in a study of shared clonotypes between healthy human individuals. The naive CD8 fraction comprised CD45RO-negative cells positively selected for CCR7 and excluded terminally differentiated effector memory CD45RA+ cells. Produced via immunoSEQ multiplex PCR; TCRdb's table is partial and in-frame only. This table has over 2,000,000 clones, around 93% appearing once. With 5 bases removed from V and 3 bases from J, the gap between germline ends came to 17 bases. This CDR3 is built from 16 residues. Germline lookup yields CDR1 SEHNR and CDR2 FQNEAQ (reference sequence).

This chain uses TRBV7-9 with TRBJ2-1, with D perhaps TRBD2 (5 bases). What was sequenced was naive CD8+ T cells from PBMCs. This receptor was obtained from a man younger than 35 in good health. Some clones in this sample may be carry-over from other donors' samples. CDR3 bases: TGTGCCAGCAGCCCGCAGTGGGGAGATAGCTACAATGAGCAGTTCTTC. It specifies CASSPQWGDSYNEQFF.